This T cell receptor (beta chain) was obtained from a study of cytomegalovirus exposure and HLA in healthy donors. The trim removed 2 bases at V and 2 bases at J, leaving 3 bases unmatched. This CDR3 has 14 residues. CDR1 is SQVTM, CDR2 ANQGSEA, per germline. This clone was seen a few times. Vbeta (60) and Jbeta (13) primers were used in the PCR. Method: immunoSEQ multiplex PCR; TCRdb's copy keeps in-frame clones and lacks some. The repertoire has 150,000 to 180,000 clones, 65% to 75% of them found once; the top ten carry roughly 2%. The sample taken for sequencing was PBMCs. The receptor was isolated from a man between 25 and 39 years old in good health and CMV-seronegative. The chain has TRBV29-1 and TRBJ1-3; TRBD1 aligns across 7 bases. CDR3 DNA: TGCAGCGTTGAAACAGGGGAAGCTGGAAACACCATATATTTT. Its translation is CSVETGEAGNTIYF.